Presented here are 25 T cell receptor beta chains from one specimen sequenced in a study of blood T cell repertoires in COVID-19. Using immunoSEQ multiplex PCR, the repertoire was profiled, and TCRdb retains in-frame clones only, with some absent. Counted here are 180,000 or so clones, about 85% occurring once; the ten biggest clones make up under 3%. Sequenced material: peripheral blood. Source of these receptors: a woman between 25 and 40 years old with active or convalescent COVID-19.

This chain uses TRBV7-6 with TRBJ2-7, with a weak D call TRBD2 (5 bases). The CDR3 has 16 residues. Between the trimmed V and J ends, which lost 2 bases and 1 base, there was a span of 15 bases. Germline V gene data show CDR1 as SGHVS and CDR2 as FNYEAQ. CDR3 sequence (DNA): TGTGCCAGCAGCTTAATGACACGGGGATTTTCCTACGAGCAGTACTTC. It specifies CASSLMTRGFSYEQYF.

The chain joins TRBV30 to TRBJ1-1; D not resolved. V was cut by 4 bases and J by 6 bases, with 9 bases left in between. Germline V CDR1 and CDR2: GTSNPN, SVGIG (reference sequence). This CDR3 has 11 residues. This CDR3 is CAWNEFPEAFF. DNA for the CDR3: TGTGCCTGGAACGAGTTCCCTGAAGCTTTCTTT.

In its sample, this clone was seen once. The chain uses TRBV24-1 and TRBJ2-1; unclear D gene. The CDR3 spans 13 residues. Trimming removed 5 bases from V and 9 bases from J, with 13 bases in between. The germline CDR1 and CDR2 sequences are KGHDR and SFDVKD. The CDR3 DNA follows: TGTGCCACCAGTGCCGACTCTAGTGCTGAGCAGTTCTTC. Residues: CATSADSSAEQFF.

The chain has TRBV28 and TRBJ1-4; D is unclear. CDR3 length equals 17 residues. Germline lookup yields CDR1 MDHEN and CDR2 SYDVKM. The ends were cut back, 2 bases at V and 2 bases at J, with 15 bases in the middle. CDR3 DNA sequence: TGTGCCAGCAGTTTAGGACCAACCGGGGTCACTAATGAAAAACTGTTTTTT. Its translation is CASSLGPTGVTNEKLFF. Combining the CDR3 with reference TRBV28 and TRBJ1-4 gives the whole variable domain DVKVTQSSRYLVKRTGEKVFLECVQDMDHENMFWYRQDPGLGLRLIYFSYDVKMKEKGDIPEGYSVSREKKERFSLILESASTNQTSMYLCASSLGPTGVTNEKLFFGSGTQLSVL.

This clone was detected once. The chain is built from TRBV3-1 (or the pseudogene TRBV3-2) and TRBJ2-2, with 11 positions matching TRBD2. V lost 0 bases and J lost 5; bases outside the gene matches: 5. In germline, CDR1 is LGHDT, CDR2 YNNKEL (reference sequence). This CDR3 has 17 amino acids. The CDR3 bases are TGTGCCAGCAGCCAAGAGCGACTAGCGGGAAGAACCGGGGAGCTGTTTTTT. Translating gives CASSQERLAGRTGELFF.

The V gene is TRBV11-3, the J gene TRBJ2-3; D call uncertain. The V and J ends lost 4 bases and 5 bases respectively, with 16 bases between them. Germline V gene lookup returns CDR1 SGHNT and CDR2 YENEEA. The CDR3 has 15 residues. Here the CDR3 reads CASSSTLRYLDTQYF. CDR3 bases: TGTGCCAGCAGCTCCACGCTACGATATTTAGATACGCAGTATTTT.

The table lists this clone with a few counts. This chain uses TRBV28 with TRBJ1-2; unclear D gene. CDR3 length: 15 residues. Germline values: CDR1 MDHEN, CDR2 SYDVKM. V lost 6 bases to trimming and J lost 5 bases, with 19 bases between them. The CDR3 nucleotides are TGTGCCAGCAGAAATATTCGGGGAGAAGGATATGGCTACACCTTC. It specifies CASRNIRGEGYGYTF.

This clone came up a few times. The V gene is TRBV29-1, the J gene TRBJ1-1, with 11 nucleotides matching TRBD1. This CDR3 contains 13 residues. In germline, CDR1 is SQVTM, CDR2 ANQGSEA. V trimming: 5 bases; J trimming: 5 bases; junction bases outside the gene matches: 4. CDR3 in amino acids: CSVLGQGATEAFF. CDR3 coding DNA: TGCAGCGTTCTTGGACAGGGGGCAACTGAAGCTTTCTTT.

The rearrangement uses TRBV10-1 and TRBJ2-7; 11 bases are a match to TRBD2. This CDR3 has 14 amino acids. Per the germline V gene, CDR1 is WNHNN and CDR2 is SYGVQD (reference sequence). J lost 3 bases, V lost 5 bases, and 3 bases had no gene match. CDR3: CASSPGLAGYEQYF. The CDR3 nucleotides are TGCGCCAGCAGTCCCGGACTAGCGGGCTACGAGCAGTACTTC.

CDR3 in amino acids: CASGQEDTGELFF. CDR3 in DNA: TGTGCCAGCGGGCAGGAGGACACCGGGGAGCTGTTTTTT. This rearrangement joins TRBV2 to TRBJ2-2; possible D gene TRBD2, 5 bases. Trimming stripped 8 bases from V and 3 bases from J, with 10 bases between. The length of the CDR3 is 13 residues. CDR1 SNHLY and CDR2 FYNNEI come from the germline V gene.

The rearrangement uses TRBV9 and TRBJ1-6; weak D call: TRBD1 (5 bases). This CDR3 has 15 residues. V lost 4 bases, J lost 4 bases, and 12 bases lay in between. The germline V gene encodes CDR1 SGDLS and CDR2 YYNGEE. The CDR3 region has the DNA TGTGCCAGCAGCCCAGGGCCGTATTATAATTCACCCCTCCACTTT. Its protein is CASSPGPYYNSPLHF.

This clone was picked up one time. The chain recombines TRBV5-6 with TRBJ1-6, with D maybe TRBD1 (5 bases). V dropped 2 bases and J dropped 7 bases, with 10 bases sitting between them. Germline assignment: CDR1 SGHDT and CDR2 YYEEEE. CDR3 length: 14 amino acids. The CDR3 bases are TGTGCCAGCAGCTTTGGGGGGGTAAATTCACCCCTCCACTTT. Amino acids: CASSFGGVNSPLHF.

This chain connects TRBV21-1 to TRBJ2-7; the table's D call, TRBD2, has no DNA check behind it. TRBV21-1 is flagged as a pseudogene. The CDR3 consists of 16 residues. CDR3 amino acids: CASSKGTSGPHYEQYF. The DNA for the CDR3 is TGTGCCAGCAGCAAAGGGACTAGCGGGCCCCACTACGAGCAGTACTTC.

This clone was seen more than once but under ten times. The chain carries TRBV4-2 and TRBJ1-2; tentative D call: TRBD1 (5 bases). V was trimmed by 5 bases and J by 5 bases, leaving 24 bases between them. Germline V lookup: CDR1 LGHNA, CDR2 YNFKEQ. The CDR3 loop spans 17 amino acids. For the CDR3, the DNA is TGTGCCAGCAGCTCTGTTGGTTGGGCAGGGAGGGAATATGGCTACACCTTC. It is translated as CASSSVGWAGREYGYTF.

A single count supports this clone. The chain's CDR3 is CASSYSGSGANVLTF. The CDR3 DNA sequence: TGCGCCAGCAGCTACTCGGGATCTGGGGCCAACGTCCTGACTTTC. The rearrangement links TRBV5-1 to TRBJ2-6; possibly TRBD2 for D (5 bases). Between the trimmed V and J ends, which lost 3 bases and 1 base, there was a span of 8 bases. This CDR3 region has 15 residues. The germline V gene encodes CDR1 SGHRS and CDR2 YFSETQ.

This chain joins TRBV12-2 and TRBJ1-5; the table gives TRBD1 as D, unverified against the DNA. TRBV12-2 is given as a pseudogene. The CDR3 runs 15 residues. The CDR3, as DNA: TGTGCAAGTCGCTCGGACAGGGATAGCAATCAGCCCCAGCATTTT. It yields the protein CASRSDRDSNQPQHF.

V gene TRBV7-9 combines with J gene TRBJ2-7; a weak D match, TRBD1 (5 bases). Looked up from germline, CDR1 is SEHNR and CDR2 is FQNEAQ (reference sequence). Trimming shortened V by 4 bases and J by 7 bases, and 11 bases separated the two germline ends. This CDR3 contains 12 residues. CDR3 sequence reads: CASSSLPGEQYF. The DNA of the CDR3 is TGTGCCAGCAGCTCCCTCCCAGGGGAGCAGTACTTC.

This clone occurred once. The rearrangement joins TRBV5-8 to TRBJ1-2; D might be TRBD1 (6 bases). CDR1 SGHTS and CDR2 YDEGEE come from the germline V gene. V was cut by 3 bases and J by 8 bases, with 8 bases left in between. The length of the CDR3 is 11 residues. As DNA, the CDR3 is TGTGCCAGCAGCTCCGGGACAGGCTACACCTTC. Translation gives CASSSGTGYTF.

The rearrangement joins TRBV18 to TRBJ1-5; 7 bases agree with TRBD1. Germline lookup yields CDR1 KGHSH and CDR2 LQKENI. CDR3 size: 17 residues. J was trimmed by 4 bases and V by 3 bases; bases with no gene match: 12. CDR3 in DNA: TGTGCCAGCTCACCGAGACAGGGTAGTTTCGAGAATCAGCCCCAGCATTTT. The encoded protein is CASSPRQGSFENQPQHF. The full variable domain, its missing parts supplied by reference TRBV18 and TRBJ1-5, is NAGVMQNPRHLVRRRGQEARLRCSPMKGHSHVYWYRQLPEEGLKFMVYLQKENIIDESGMPKERFSAEFPKEGPSILRIQQVVRGDSAAYFCASSPRQGSFENQPQHFGDGTRLSIL.

The chain couples TRBV6-2 or TRBV6-3 to TRBJ2-2; possibly TRBD2 for D (5 bases). The germline CDR1 and CDR2 sequences are MNHEY and SVGEGT. V lost 4 bases and J lost 2, with 8 bases in between. The CDR3 covers 14 residues. The CDR3 region has the DNA TGTGCCAGCAGTTCTAGCCTTAACACCGGGGAGCTGTTTTTT. It specifies CASSSSLNTGELFF.

This chain uses TRBV7-6 with TRBJ2-2, with 11 nucleotides matching TRBD2. Germline V gene sequence: CDR1 SGHVS, CDR2 FNYEAQ. Unmatched junction bases numbered 2, after V lost 6 bases and J lost 5 bases. The CDR3 is 14 amino acids. The CDR3 sequence is CASRGLAVTGELFF. The CDR3, as DNA: TGTGCCAGCAGGGGACTAGCGGTTACCGGGGAGCTGTTTTTT.

The chain links TRBV24-1 to TRBJ2-1; 9 nucleotides line up with TRBD1. Trimming at V came to 4 bases and at J to 5 bases, leaving 8 bases not matched to a gene. Germline lookup yields CDR1 KGHDR and CDR2 SFDVKD. This CDR3 spans 16 amino acids. The CDR3 DNA reads as TGTGCCACCAGTGACCGAGTTAGGACAGGGGACAATGAGCAGTTCTTC. This encodes CATSDRVRTGDNEQFF.

The gene calls are TRBV6-1 and TRBJ2-2, with D uncertain. There are 15 residues in the CDR3. Looked up from germline, CDR1 is MNHNS and CDR2 is SASEGT. The V end was cut by 1 base, the J end by 2 bases, with 8 bases between. The CDR3 DNA sequence: TGTGCCAGCAGTGAAGTGGTCAGAAACACCGGGGAGCTGTTTTTT. Its translation: CASSEVVRNTGELFF.

V is TRBV6-5 and J is TRBJ1-2; TRBD1 matches 12 bases. This CDR3 is built from 13 residues. Losses at the gene ends were 5 bases for V and 6 bases for J; bases not matched to a gene: 1. Germline V gene sequence: CDR1 MNHEY, CDR2 SVGAGI. The CDR3 region has the DNA TGTGCCAGCAGTAGGGACAGGGGGCATGGCTACACCTTC. Its protein product is CASSRDRGHGYTF.

This chain uses TRBV3-1 (or the pseudogene TRBV3-2) with TRBJ2-1; TRBD2 agrees at 9 bases. Per germline, CDR1 LGHDT and CDR2 YNNKEL (reference sequence). V shed 5 bases, J shed 6 bases, and the junction held 14 bases outside the gene matches. The CDR3 totals 17 residues. The CDR3 nucleotides are TGTGCCAGCAGCACCCGCCTGGCGGGAGGGACCTCCAATGAGCAGTTCTTC. This encodes CASSTRLAGGTSNEQFF.